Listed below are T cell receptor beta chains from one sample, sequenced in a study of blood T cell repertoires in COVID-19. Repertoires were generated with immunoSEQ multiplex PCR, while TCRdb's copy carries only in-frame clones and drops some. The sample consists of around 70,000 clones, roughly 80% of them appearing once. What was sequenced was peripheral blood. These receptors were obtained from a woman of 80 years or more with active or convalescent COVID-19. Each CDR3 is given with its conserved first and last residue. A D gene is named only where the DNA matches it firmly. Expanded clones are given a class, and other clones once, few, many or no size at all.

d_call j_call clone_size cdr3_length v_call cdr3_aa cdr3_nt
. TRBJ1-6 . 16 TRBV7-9 CASSLEGGSYNSPLHF TGTGCCAGCAGCTTGGAAGGCGGCTCCTATAATTCACCCCTCCACTTT
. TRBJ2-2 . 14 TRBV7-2 CASSLVANTGELFF TGTGCCAGCAGCTTAGTAGCGAACACCGGGGAGCTGTTTTTT
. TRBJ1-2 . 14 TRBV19 CASSTLQGLGGYTF TGTGCCAGTAGTACATTACAGGGTTTGGGTGGCTACACCTTC
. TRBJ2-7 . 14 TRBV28 CASSSRQVLLEQYF TGTGCCAGCAGTTCCCGACAGGTTTTACTAGAGCAGTACTTC
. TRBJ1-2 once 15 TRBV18 CASSPLLGGLEGYTF TGTGCCAGCTCACCACTTCTCGGGGGGCTGGAGGGCTACACCTTC
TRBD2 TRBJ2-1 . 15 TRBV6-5 CASRRPGLASNEQFF TGTGCCAGCAGACGCCCGGGACTAGCCTCAAATGAGCAGTTCTTC
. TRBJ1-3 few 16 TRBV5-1 CASSLAPDLSGNTIYF TGCGCCAGCAGCCTAGCCCCCGACCTCTCTGGAAACACCATATATTTT
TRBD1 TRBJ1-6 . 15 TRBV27 CASSRWTGARAPLHF TGTGCCAGCAGTCGCTGGACAGGGGCGAGGGCACCCCTCCACTTT
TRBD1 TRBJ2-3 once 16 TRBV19 CASRLSRTGLTDTQYF TGTGCCAGTAGACTATCGAGGACAGGGTTGACAGATACACAGTATTTT
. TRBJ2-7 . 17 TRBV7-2 CASSLVQYANDPYEQYF TGTGCCAGCAGCTTAGTCCAATATGCGAACGATCCCTACGAGCAGTACTTC
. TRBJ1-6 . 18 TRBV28 CASSSLTLGSSYNSPLHF TGTGCCAGCAGTTCCCTGACCCTGGGGAGCTCCTATAATTCACCCCTCCACTTT
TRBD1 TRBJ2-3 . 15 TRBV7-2 CASSIQGPPTDTQYF TGTGCCAGCAGCATACAGGGGCCCCCCACAGATACGCAGTATTTT
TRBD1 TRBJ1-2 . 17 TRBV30 CAWRGTDGQGRIYGYTF TGTGCCTGGAGGGGAACCGATGGACAGGGGCGCATCTATGGCTACACCTTC
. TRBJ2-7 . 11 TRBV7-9 CASSFGGEQYF TGTGCCAGCAGCTTCGGGGGCGAGCAGTACTTC
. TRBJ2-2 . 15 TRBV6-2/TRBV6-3 CASSYLGGNTGELFF TGTGCCAGCAGTTACCTAGGGGGGAACACCGGGGAGCTGTTTTTT
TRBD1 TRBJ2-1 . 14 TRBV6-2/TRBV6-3 CASNPRGYYNEQFF TGTGCCAGCAACCCCAGGGGGTACTACAATGAGCAGTTCTTC
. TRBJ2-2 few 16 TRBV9 CASSVDLGGSTGELFF TGTGCCAGCAGCGTTGACTTAGGTGGGAGCACCGGGGAGCTGTTTTTT
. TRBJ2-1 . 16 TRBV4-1 CASSQDLSLRGYEQFF TGCGCCAGCAGCCAAGATCTAAGCCTTAGAGGATATGAGCAGTTCTTC
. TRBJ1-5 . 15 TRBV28 CASRPSGGFGQPQHF TGTGCCAGCAGGCCCAGCGGGGGGTTCGGTCAGCCCCAGCATTTT
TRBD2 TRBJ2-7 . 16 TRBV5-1 CASSTPQGGGSYEQYF TGCGCCAGCAGCACACCCCAGGGCGGGGGTAGTTACGAGCAGTACTTC